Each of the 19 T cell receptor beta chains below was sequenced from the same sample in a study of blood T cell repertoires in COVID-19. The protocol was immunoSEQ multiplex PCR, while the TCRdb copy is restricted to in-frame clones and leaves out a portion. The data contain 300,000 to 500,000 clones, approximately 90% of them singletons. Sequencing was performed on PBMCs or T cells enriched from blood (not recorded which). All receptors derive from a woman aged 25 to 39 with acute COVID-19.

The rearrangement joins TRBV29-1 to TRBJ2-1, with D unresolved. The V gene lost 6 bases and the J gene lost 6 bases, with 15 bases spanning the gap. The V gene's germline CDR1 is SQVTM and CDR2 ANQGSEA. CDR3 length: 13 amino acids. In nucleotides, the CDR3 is TGCAGCGTCCAGAGTGACTCCGGCAATGAGCAGTTCTTC. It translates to CSVQSDSGNEQFF.

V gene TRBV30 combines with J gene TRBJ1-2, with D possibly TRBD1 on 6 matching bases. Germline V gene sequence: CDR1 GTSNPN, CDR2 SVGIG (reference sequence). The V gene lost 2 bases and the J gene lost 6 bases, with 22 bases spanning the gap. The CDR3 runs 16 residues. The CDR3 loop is CAWSPPAGESRHGYTF. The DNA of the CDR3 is TGTGCCTGGAGTCCACCCGCAGGGGAGAGTCGACATGGCTACACCTTC. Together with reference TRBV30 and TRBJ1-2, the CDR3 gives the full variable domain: SQTIHQWPATLVQPVGSPLSLECTVEGTSNPNLYWYRQAAGRGLQLLFYSVGIGQISSEVPQNLSASRPQDRQFILSSKKLLLSDSGFYLCAWSPPAGESRHGYTFGSGTRLTVV.

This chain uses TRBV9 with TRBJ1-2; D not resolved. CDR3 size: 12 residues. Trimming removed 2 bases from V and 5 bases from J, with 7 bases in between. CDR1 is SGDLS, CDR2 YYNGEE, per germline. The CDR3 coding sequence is TGTGCCAGCAGCGTTGATCGGTATGGCTACACCTTC. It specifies CASSVDRYGYTF.

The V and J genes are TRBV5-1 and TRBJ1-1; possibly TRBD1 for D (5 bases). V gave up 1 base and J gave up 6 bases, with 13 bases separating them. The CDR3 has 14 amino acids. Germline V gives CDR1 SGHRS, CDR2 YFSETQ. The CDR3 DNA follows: TGCGCCAGCAGCTTGAAAGGCGGGGACGCTGAAGCTTTCTTT. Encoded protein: CASSLKGGDAEAFF.

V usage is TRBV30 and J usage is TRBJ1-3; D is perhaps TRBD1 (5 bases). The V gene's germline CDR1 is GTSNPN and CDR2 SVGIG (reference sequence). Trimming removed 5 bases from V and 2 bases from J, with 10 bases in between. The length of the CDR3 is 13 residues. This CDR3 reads CAWAPRAGNTIYF. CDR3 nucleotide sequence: TGTGCCTGGGCCCCCAGGGCTGGAAACACCATATATTTT.

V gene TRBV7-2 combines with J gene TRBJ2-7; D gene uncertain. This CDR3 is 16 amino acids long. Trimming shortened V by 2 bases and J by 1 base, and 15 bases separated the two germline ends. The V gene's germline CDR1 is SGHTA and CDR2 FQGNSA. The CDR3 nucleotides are TGTGCCAGCAGCTTATCATCTAGGTTCCGGTCCTACGAGCAGTACTTC. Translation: CASSLSSRFRSYEQYF.

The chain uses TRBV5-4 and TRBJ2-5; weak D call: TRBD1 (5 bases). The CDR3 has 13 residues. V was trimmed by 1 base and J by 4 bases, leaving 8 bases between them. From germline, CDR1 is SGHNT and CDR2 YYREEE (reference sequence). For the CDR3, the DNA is TGTGCCAGCAGCTTGCCAGGGATAGAGACCCAGTACTTC. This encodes CASSLPGIETQYF.

This CDR3 reads CASSTGTGPGDAAFF. Written as DNA, the CDR3 is TGTGCCAGCAGCACCGGGACAGGGCCGGGTGATGCAGCTTTCTTT. This chain links TRBV5-4 with TRBJ1-1, with 9 bases identical to TRBD1. This CDR3 has 15 amino acids. With 4 bases clipped from V and 10 bases from J, the junction kept 14 bases outside the gene matches. Germline V gives CDR1 SGHNT, CDR2 YYREEE (reference sequence).

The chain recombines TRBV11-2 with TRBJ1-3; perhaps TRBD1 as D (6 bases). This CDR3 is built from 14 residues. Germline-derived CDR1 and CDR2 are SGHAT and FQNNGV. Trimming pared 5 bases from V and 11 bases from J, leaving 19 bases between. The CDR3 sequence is CASSIQGQVTAIYF. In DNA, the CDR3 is TGTGCCAGCAGCATACAGGGCCAGGTAACGGCCATATATTTT. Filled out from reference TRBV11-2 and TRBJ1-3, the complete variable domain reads EAGVAQSPRYKIIEKRQSVAFWCNPISGHATLYWYQQILGQGPKLLIQFQNNGVVDDSQLPKDRFSAERLKGVDSTLKIQPAKLEDSAVYLCASSIQGQVTAIYFGEGSWLTVV.

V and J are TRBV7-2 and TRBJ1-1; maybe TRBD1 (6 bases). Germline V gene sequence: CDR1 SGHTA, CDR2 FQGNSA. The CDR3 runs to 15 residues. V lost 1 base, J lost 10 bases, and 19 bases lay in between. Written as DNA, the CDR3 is TGTGCCAGCAGCTTAGACTCGGACATTAGCAGGGGAGCTTTCTTT. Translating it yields CASSLDSDISRGAFF.

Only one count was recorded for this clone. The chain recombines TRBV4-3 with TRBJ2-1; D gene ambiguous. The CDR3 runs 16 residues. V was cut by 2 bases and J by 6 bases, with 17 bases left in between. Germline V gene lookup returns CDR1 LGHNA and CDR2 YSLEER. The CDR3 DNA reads TGCGCCAGCAGCCAACGCTTGGGTGGTAGCCCCAATGAGCAGTTCTTC. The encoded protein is CASSQRLGGSPNEQFF.

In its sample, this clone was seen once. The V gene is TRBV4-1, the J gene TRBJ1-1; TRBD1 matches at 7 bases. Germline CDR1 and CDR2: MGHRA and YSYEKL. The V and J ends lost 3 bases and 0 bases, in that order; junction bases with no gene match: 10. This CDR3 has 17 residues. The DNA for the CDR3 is TGCGCCAGCAGCCACGGGACAGCTTATAGCTTGAACACTGAAGCTTTCTTT. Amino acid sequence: CASSHGTAYSLNTEAFF.

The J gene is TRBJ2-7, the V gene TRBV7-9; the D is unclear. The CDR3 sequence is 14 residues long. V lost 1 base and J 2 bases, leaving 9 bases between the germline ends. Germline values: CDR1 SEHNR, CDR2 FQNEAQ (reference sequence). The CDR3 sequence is CASSLVSPPYEQYF. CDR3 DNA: TGTGCCAGCAGCTTAGTCTCCCCTCCCTACGAGCAGTACTTC.

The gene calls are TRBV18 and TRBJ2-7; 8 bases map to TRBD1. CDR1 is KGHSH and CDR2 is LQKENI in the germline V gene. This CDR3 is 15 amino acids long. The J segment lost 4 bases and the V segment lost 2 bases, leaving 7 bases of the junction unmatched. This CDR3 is CASSPRTGGWYEQYF. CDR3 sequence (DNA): TGTGCCAGCTCACCAAGAACAGGGGGTTGGTACGAGCAGTACTTC.

The CDR3 spells CASSQDSSGEDTQYF. In DNA, the CDR3 is TGCGCCAGCAGCCAAGATTCTAGCGGGGAGGATACGCAGTATTTT. The chain couples TRBV4-3 to TRBJ2-3; TRBD2 matches 9 bases. Looked up from germline, CDR1 is LGHNA and CDR2 is YSLEER. V trimming: 0 bases; J trimming: 6 bases; junction bases outside the gene matches: 4. CDR3 length: 15 residues.

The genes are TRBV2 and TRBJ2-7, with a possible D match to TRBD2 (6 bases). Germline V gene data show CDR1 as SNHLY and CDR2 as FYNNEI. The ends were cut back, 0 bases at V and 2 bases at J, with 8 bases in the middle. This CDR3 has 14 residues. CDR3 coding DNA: TGTGCCAGCAGTGAAGCGCGGGGACCCTACGAGCAGTACTTC. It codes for CASSEARGPYEQYF. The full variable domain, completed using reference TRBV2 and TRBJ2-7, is EPEVTQTPSHQVTQMGQEVILRCVPISNHLYFYWYRQILGQKVEFLVSFYNNEISEKSEIFDDQFSVERPDGSNFTLKIRSTKLEDSAMYFCASSEARGPYEQYFGPGTRLTVT.

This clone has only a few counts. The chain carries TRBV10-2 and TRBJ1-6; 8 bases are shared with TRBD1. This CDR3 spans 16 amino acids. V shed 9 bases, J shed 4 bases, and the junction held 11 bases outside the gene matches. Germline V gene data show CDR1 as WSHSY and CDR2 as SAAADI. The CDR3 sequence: CASTHGQGGYNSPLHF. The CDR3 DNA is TGCGCCAGTACACATGGACAGGGAGGATATAATTCACCCCTCCACTTT.

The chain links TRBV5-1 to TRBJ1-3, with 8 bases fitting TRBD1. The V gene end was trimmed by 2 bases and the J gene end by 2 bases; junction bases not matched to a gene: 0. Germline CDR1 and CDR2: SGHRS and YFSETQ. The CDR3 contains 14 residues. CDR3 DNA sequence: TGCGCCAGCAGCTTACAGGGGGCTGGAAACACCATATATTTT. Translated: CASSLQGAGNTIYF.

The CDR3 region is CAISENPPLRTEAFF. CDR3 coding DNA: TGTGCCATCAGTGAAAACCCTCCTTTACGGACTGAAGCTTTCTTT. The chain couples TRBV10-3 to TRBJ1-1; D not resolved. Trimming took off 3 bases at V and 5 bases at J, with 16 bases between the two ends. The CDR3 length is 15 residues. The germline V gene has CDR1 ENHRY and CDR2 SYGVKD.